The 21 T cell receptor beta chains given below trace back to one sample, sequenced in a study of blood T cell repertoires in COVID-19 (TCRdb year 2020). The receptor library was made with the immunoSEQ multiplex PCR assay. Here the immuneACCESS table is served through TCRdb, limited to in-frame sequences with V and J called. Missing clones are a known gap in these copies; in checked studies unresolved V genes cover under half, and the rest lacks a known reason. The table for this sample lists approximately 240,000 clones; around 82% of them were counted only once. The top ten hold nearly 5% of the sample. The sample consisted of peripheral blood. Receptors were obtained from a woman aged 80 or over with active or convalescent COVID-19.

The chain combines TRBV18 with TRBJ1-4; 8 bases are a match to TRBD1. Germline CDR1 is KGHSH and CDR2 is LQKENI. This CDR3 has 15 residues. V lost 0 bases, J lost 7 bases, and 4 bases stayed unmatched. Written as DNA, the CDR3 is TGTGCCAGCTCACCACCTGCTGGACAGGGTGAAAAACTGTTTTTT. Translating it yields CASSPPAGQGEKLFF.

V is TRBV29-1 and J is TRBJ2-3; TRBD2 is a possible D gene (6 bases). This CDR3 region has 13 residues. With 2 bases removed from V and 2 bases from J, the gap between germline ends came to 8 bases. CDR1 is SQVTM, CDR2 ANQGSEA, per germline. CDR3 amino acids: CSVETGATDTQYF. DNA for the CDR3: TGCAGCGTTGAAACGGGAGCCACAGATACGCAGTATTTT.

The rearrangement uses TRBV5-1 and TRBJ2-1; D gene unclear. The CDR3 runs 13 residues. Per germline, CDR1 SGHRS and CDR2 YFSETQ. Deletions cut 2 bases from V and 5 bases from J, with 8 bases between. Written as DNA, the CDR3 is TGCGCCAGCAGCTTACAGTGGAACAATGAGCAGTTCTTC. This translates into CASSLQWNNEQFF.

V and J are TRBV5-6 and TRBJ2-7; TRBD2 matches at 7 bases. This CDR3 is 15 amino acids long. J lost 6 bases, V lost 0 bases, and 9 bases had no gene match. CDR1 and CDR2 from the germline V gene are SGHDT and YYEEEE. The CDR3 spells CASSLAQRGPSEQYF. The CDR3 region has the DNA TGTGCCAGCAGCTTGGCCCAGCGGGGCCCGTCCGAGCAGTACTTC.

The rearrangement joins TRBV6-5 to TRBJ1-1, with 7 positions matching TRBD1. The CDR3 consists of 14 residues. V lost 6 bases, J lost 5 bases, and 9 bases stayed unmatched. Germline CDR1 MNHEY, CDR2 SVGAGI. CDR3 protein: CASRVTGKGTEAFF. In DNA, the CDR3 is TGTGCCAGCAGAGTGACAGGGAAGGGGACTGAAGCTTTCTTT.

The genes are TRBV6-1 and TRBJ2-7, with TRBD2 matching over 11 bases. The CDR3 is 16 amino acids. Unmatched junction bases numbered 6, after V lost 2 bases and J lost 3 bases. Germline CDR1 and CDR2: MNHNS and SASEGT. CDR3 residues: CASSELAGGQHYEQYF. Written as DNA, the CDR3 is TGTGCCAGCAGTGAACTAGCGGGAGGTCAGCACTACGAGCAGTACTTC.

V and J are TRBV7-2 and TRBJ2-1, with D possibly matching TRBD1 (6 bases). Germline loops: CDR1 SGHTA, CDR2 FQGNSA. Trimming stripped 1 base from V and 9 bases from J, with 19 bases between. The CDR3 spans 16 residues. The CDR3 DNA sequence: TGTGCCAGCAGCTTAGGATTATTCGGACAGCGAGTTGAGCAGTTCTTC. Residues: CASSLGLFGQRVEQFF. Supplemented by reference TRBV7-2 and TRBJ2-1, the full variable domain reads GAGVSQSPSNKVTEKGKDVELRCDPISGHTALYWYRQSLGQGLEFLIYFQGNSAPDKSGLPSDRFSAERTGGSVSTLTIQRTQQEDSAVYLCASSLGLFGQRVEQFFGPGTRLTVL.

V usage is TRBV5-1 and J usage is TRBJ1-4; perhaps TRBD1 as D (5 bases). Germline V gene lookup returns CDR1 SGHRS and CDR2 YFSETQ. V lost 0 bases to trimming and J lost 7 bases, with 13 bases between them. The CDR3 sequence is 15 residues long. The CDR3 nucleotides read TGCGCCAGCAGCTTGGCGGGCAGGGTCGGTGAAAAACTGTTTTTT. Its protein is CASSLAGRVGEKLFF.

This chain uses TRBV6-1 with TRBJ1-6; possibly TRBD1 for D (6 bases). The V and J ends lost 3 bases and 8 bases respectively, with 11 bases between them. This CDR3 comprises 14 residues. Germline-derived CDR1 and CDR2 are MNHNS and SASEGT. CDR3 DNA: TGTGCCAGCAGTGATCACCACAGGGATTCACCCCTCCACTTT. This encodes CASSDHHRDSPLHF.

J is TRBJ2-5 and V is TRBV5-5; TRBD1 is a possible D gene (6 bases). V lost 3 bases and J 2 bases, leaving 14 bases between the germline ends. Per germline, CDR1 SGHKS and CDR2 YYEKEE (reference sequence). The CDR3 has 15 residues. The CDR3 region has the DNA TGTGCCAGCAGCTGGGGCCAGGGGAAACAAGAGACCCAGTACTTC. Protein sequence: CASSWGQGKQETQYF.

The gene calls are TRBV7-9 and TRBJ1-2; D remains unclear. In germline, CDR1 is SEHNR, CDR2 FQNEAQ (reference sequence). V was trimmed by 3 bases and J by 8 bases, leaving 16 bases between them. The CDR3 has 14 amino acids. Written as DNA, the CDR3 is TGTGCCAGCAGCTTCGGGGTTATTGGACGCGGCTACACCTTC. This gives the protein CASSFGVIGRGYTF. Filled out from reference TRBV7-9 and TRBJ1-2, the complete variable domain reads DTGVSQNPRHKITKRGQNVTFRCDPISEHNRLYWYRQTLGQGPEFLTYFQNEAQLEKSRLLSDRFSAERPKGSFSTLEIQRTEQGDSAMYLCASSFGVIGRGYTFGSGTRLTVV.

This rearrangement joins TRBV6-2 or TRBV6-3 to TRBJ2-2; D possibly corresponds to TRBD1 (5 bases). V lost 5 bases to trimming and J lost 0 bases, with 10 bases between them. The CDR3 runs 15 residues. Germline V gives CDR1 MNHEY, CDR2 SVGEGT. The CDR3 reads CASSDREPNTGELFF. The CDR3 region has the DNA TGTGCCAGCAGTGACAGAGAACCGAACACCGGGGAGCTGTTTTTT.

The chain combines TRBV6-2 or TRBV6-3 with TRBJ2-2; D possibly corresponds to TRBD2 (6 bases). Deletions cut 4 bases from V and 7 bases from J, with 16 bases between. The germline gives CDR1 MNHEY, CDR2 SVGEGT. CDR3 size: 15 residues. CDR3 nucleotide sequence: TGTGCCAGCAGTTTCCGGGCCTACGGGAGCGGGGAGCTGTTTTTT. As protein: CASSFRAYGSGELFF.

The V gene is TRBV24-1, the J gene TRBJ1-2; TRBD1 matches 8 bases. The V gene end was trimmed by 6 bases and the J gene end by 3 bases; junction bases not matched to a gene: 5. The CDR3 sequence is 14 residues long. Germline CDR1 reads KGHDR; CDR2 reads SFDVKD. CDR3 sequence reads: CATSRSDRDYGYTF. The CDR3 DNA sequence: TGTGCCACCAGTCGTTCGGACAGGGACTATGGCTACACCTTC.

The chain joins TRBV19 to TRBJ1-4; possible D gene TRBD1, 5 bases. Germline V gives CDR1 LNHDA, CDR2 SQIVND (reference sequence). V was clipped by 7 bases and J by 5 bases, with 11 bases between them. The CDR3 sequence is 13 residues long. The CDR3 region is CASTSRVNEKLFF. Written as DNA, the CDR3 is TGTGCCAGTACTTCCAGGGTAAATGAAAAACTGTTTTTT.

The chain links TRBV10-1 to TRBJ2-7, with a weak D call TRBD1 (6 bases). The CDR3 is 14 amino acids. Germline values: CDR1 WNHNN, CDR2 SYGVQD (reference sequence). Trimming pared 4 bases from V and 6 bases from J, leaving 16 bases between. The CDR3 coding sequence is TGCGCCAGCAGTGTTGGTGGCAGGGGCGCCGAGCAGTACTTC. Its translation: CASSVGGRGAEQYF.

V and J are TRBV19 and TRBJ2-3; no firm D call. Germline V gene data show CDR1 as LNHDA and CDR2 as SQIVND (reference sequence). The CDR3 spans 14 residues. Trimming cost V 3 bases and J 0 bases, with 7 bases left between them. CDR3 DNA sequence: TGTGCCAGTAGTATTTACGGGAGCACAGATACGCAGTATTTT. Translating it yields CASSIYGSTDTQYF.

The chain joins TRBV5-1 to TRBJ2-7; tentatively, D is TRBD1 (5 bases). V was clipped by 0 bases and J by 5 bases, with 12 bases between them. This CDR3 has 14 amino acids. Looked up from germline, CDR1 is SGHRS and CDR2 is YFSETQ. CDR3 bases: TGCGCCAGCAGCTTGGGGGTCACAGGAAACGAGCAGTACTTC. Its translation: CASSLGVTGNEQYF. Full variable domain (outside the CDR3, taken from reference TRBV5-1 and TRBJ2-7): KAGVTQTPRYLIKTRGQQVTLSCSPISGHRSVSWYQQTPGQGLQFLFEYFSETQRNKGNFPGRFSGRQFSNSRSEMNVSTLELGDSALYLCASSLGVTGNEQYFGPGTRLTVT.

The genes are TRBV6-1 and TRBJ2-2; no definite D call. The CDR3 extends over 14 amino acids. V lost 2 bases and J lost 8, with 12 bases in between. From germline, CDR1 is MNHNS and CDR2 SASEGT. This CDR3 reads CASSEPAAVGELFF. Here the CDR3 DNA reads TGTGCCAGCAGTGAACCCGCGGCAGTGGGGGAGCTGTTTTTT.

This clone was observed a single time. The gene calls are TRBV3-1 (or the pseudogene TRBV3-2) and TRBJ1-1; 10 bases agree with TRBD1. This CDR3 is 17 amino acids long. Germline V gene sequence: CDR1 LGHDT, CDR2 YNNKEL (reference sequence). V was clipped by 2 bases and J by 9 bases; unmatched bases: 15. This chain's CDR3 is CASSQFAFSTGGVQAFF. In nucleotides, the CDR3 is TGTGCCAGCAGCCAATTCGCTTTCTCGACAGGGGGCGTACAAGCTTTCTTT.

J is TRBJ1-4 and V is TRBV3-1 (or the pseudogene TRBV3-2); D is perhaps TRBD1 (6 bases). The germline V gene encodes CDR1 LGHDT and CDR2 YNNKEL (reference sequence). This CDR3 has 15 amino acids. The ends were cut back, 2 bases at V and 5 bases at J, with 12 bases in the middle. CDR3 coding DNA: TGTGCCAGCAGCCAATCGGACAGCCCCAATGAAAAACTGTTTTTT. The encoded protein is CASSQSDSPNEKLFF.